The 16 T cell receptor beta chains reported below all come from one sample, sequenced in a study of CD8 T cells in Susac syndrome. Reverse transcription of 0.5 to 1 ug RNA was performed with random hexamers. TCRdb processed the immunoSEQ multiplex PCR reads anew with MiXCR; each CDR3 protein has one entry. The data hold tens of thousands of distinct CDR3 sequences, with 85% to 95% observed a single time. Sample: CD8+ T cells from PBMCs. Receptors originate from a human donor in good health.

The rearrangement uses TRBV6-1 and TRBJ1-2; D gene uncertain. Trimming took off 7 bases at V and 3 bases at J, with 9 bases between the two ends. Germline V CDR1 and CDR2: MNHNS, SASEGT. The CDR3 length is 12 residues. The CDR3, as DNA: TGTGCCAGCACCAACGGGGACTATGGCTACACCTTC. It yields the protein CASTNGDYGYTF.

The chain links TRBV28 to TRBJ2-5; D perhaps matches TRBD1 (6 bases). V dropped 4 bases and J dropped 5 bases, with 17 bases sitting between them. The CDR3 length is 15 residues. Germline V gene data show CDR1 as MDHEN and CDR2 as SYDVKM. This chain's CDR3 is CASSSDSSPGETQYF. The CDR3 DNA is TGTGCCAGCAGTTCGGACAGCTCCCCTGGGGAGACCCAGTACTTC.

This clonotype was counted once. The chain is built from TRBV28 and TRBJ2-7, with a possible D match to TRBD1 (5 bases). The CDR3 runs to 15 residues. CDR1 MDHEN and CDR2 SYDVKM come from the germline V gene. V lost 7 bases to trimming and J lost 3 bases, with 19 bases between them. The CDR3 DNA is TGTGCCAGCACCCCTTCAGTGACAGCATACTACGAGCAGTACGTC. The encoded protein is CASTPSVTAYYEQYV.

This rearrangement joins TRBV9 to TRBJ1-1, with a tentative D call TRBD1 (5 bases). V dropped 5 bases and J dropped 7 bases, with 9 bases sitting between them. Germline CDR1 reads SGDLS; CDR2 reads YYNGEE. This CDR3 has 11 residues. CDR3 sequence (DNA): TGTGCCAGCAGAGCCGGGGGTGAAGCTTTCTTT. It codes for CASRAGGEAFF. Complete variable domain (other parts from reference TRBV9 and TRBJ1-1): DSGVTQTPKHLITATGQRVTLRCSPRSGDLSVYWYQQSLDQGLQFLIQYYNGEERAKGNILERFSAQQFPDLHSELNLSSLELGDSALYFCASRAGGEAFFGQGTRLTVV.

This chain uses TRBV15 with TRBJ2-1; D is undetermined. The CDR3 consists of 14 residues. V was shortened by 0 bases and J by 3 bases, with 6 bases between the two germline ends. Germline CDR1 and CDR2: LNHNV and YYDKDF (reference sequence). In DNA, the CDR3 is TGTGCCACCAGCAGAGAGGGCGGCTACAATGAGCAGTTCTTC. Translating it yields CATSREGGYNEQFF. Complete variable domain (other parts from reference TRBV15 and TRBJ2-1): DAMVIQNPRYQVTQFGKPVTLSCSQTLNHNVMYWYQQKSSQAPKLLFHYYDKDFNNEADTPDNFQSRRPNTSFCFLDIRSPGLGDTAMYLCATSREGGYNEQFFGPGTRLTVL.

This chain links TRBV7-2 with TRBJ2-7; D not resolved. Germline V lookup: CDR1 SGHTA, CDR2 FQGNSA. V lost 3 bases and J 3 bases, leaving 9 bases between the germline ends. The CDR3 is made up of 13 amino acids. CDR3 DNA sequence: TGTGCCAGCAGCTTCCACGAATACTACGAGCAGTACTTC. This encodes CASSFHEYYEQYF.

The chain combines TRBV27 with TRBJ2-2; 9 positions agree with TRBD1. The germline V gene has CDR1 MNHEY and CDR2 SMNVEV (reference sequence). Trimming took 3 bases from V and 6 from J; bases not matched to a gene: 5. This CDR3 region has 15 residues. For the CDR3, the DNA is TGTGCCAGCAGTTTCCGGGACAGGGCTGCCGGGGAGCTGTTTTTT. This gives the protein CASSFRDRAAGELFF.

The chain employs TRBV14 and TRBJ1-2, with TRBD1 matching over 9 bases. Germline assignment: CDR1 SGHDN and CDR2 FVKESK. This CDR3 spans 17 amino acids. The V and J ends lost 2 bases and 3 bases, in that order; junction bases with no gene match: 10. The CDR3 nucleotides read TGTGCCAGCAGCCAAAGGGGGGGACAGGGTTACGACTATGGCTACACCTTC. Protein sequence: CASSQRGGQGYDYGYTF.

This clonotype was seen a single time. The junction differs from germline at one of its ends, possibly a read error. The V call is TRBV7-7, the J call TRBJ2-3, with D possibly TRBD1 on 7 matching bases. Germline V gene lookup returns CDR1 SSHAT and CDR2 FNYEAQ (reference sequence). The CDR3 covers 17 residues. The CDR3 DNA reads as TGTGCTAGCAGCTTAGGGGTGCGGGGACAGCCCACAGATACGCAGTATTTT. Translated, it gives CASSLGVRGQPTDTQYF.

This sequence joins TRBV4-3 and TRBJ1-5, with 7 bases aligning to TRBD1. From germline, CDR1 is LGHNA and CDR2 YSLEER. The CDR3 loop spans 20 amino acids. V gave up 1 base and J gave up 5 bases; unmatched junction bases: 20. This chain's CDR3 is CASSQVYRDSLTVGDQPQHF. The DNA of the CDR3 is TGCGCCAGCAGCCAAGTTTATCGGGACAGTCTGACAGTTGGGGATCAGCCCCAGCATTTT.

This chain joins TRBV5-6 and TRBJ1-3, with D possibly matching TRBD1 (5 bases). Germline loops: CDR1 SGHDT, CDR2 YYEEEE. This CDR3 spans 12 amino acids. With 3 bases removed from V and 7 bases from J, the gap between germline ends came to 8 bases. The CDR3: CASSSGGNTIYF. In nucleotides, the CDR3 is TGTGCCAGCAGCTCGGGGGGTAACACCATATATTTT.

This chain connects TRBV11-2 to TRBJ2-3; D gene uncertain. This CDR3 region has 17 residues. CDR1 and CDR2 (germline): SGHAT, FQNNGV. V shed 0 bases and J shed 2 bases, with 15 bases lying between them. CDR3 sequence: CASSLEARSEHTDTQYF. CDR3 DNA sequence: TGTGCCAGCAGCTTAGAGGCCAGGTCGGAGCACACAGATACGCAGTATTTT.

This chain connects TRBV2 to TRBJ2-6; D call uncertain. CDR3 size: 16 residues. The V gene lost 7 bases and the J gene lost 0 bases, with 13 bases spanning the gap. Per the germline V gene, CDR1 is SNHLY and CDR2 is FYNNEI. The CDR3 coding sequence is TGTGCCAGCACGATGGCAGCCATCTCTGGGGCCAACGTCCTGACTTTC. Translated: CASTMAAISGANVLTF.

CDR3 residues: CASSLGGRILNEQFF. For the CDR3, the DNA is TGTGCCAGCAGCTTAGGGGGCCGGATACTCAATGAGCAGTTCTTC. The chain has TRBV7-9 and TRBJ2-1, with a tentative D call TRBD1 (5 bases). The CDR3 has 15 amino acids. Germline CDR1 and CDR2: SEHNR and FQNEAQ (reference sequence). V was trimmed by 1 base and J by 6 bases, leaving 13 bases between them.

The rearrangement uses TRBV7-6 and TRBJ2-1, with TRBD1 identical over 8 bases. The CDR3 runs 12 residues. Germline lookup yields CDR1 SGHVS and CDR2 FNYEAQ. V lost 5 bases, J lost 8 bases, and 2 bases stayed unmatched. CDR3 amino acids: CASSPGGDEQFF. The CDR3 nucleotides read TGTGCCAGCAGCCCAGGGGGCGATGAGCAGTTCTTC.

V gene TRBV6-2 or TRBV6-3 combines with J gene TRBJ1-5; 7 bases fit TRBD1. The CDR3 has 14 amino acids. Germline V lookup: CDR1 MNHEY, CDR2 SVGEGT. V was pared by 6 bases and J by 5 bases, with 7 bases of the junction left unmatched. CDR3 DNA: TGTGCCAGCAGGGACAGGACTTGGGATCAGCCCCAGCATTTT. Translating gives CASRDRTWDQPQHF.